One and the same sample provided the 10 T cell receptor beta chains below, sequenced in a study. TCRdb re-derived calls from the RT-PCR reads in MiXCR, one entry per CDR3 protein. Of about 700,000 distinct CDR3 sequences in the sample, over 12% were seen once. The sequenced sample consisted of memory CD4+ T cells from blood. The receptors derive from a female donor in good health, serving as a healthy control.

This clonotype was detected a few times. The chain couples TRBV12-3 or TRBV12-4 to TRBJ2-7, with D perhaps matching TRBD1 (6 bases). V was trimmed by 1 base and J by 8 bases, leaving 12 bases between them. This CDR3 has 13 residues. CDR3 in amino acids: CASSLGDMLKQYF. The CDR3, as DNA: TGTGCCAGCAGTTTAGGGGACATGTTAAAGCAGTACTTC.

This clonotype was detected many times. One junction end does not reproduce the germline sequence, and a read error may be involved. The chain uses TRBV12-3 or TRBV12-4 and TRBJ1-3; D gene unclear. This CDR3 is 13 amino acids long. For the CDR3, the DNA is TGTGCCAGCAGATTAGACTCTGGAAACACCATATATTTT. Protein: CASRLDSGNTIYF.

At least ten counts were recorded for this clonotype. The chain uses TRBV4-3 and TRBJ2-7; D ambiguous. Germline loops: CDR1 LGHNA, CDR2 YSLEER. CDR3 length equals 15 residues. V lost 4 bases and J lost 6, with 19 bases in between. This CDR3 is CASSPRAKLPSEQYF. The CDR3 coding sequence is TGCGCCAGCAGCCCCCGGGCTAAGCTCCCATCCGAGCAGTACTTC.

The genes are TRBV20-1 and TRBJ2-3; D is ambiguous. The CDR3 sequence is 15 residues long. Trimming removed 0 bases at V and 6 bases at J, with 16 bases between. Germline V lookup: CDR1 DFQATT, CDR2 SNEGSKA (reference sequence). The CDR3 spells CSARDGWQIGDTQYF. CDR3 sequence (DNA): TGCAGTGCTAGAGATGGTTGGCAGATAGGTGATACGCAGTATTTT.

A few counts support this clonotype. The chain carries TRBV6-5 and TRBJ1-2; 11 bases agree with TRBD1. Germline CDR1 MNHEY, CDR2 SVGAGI. V was clipped by 6 bases and J by 7 bases; unmatched bases: 16. This CDR3 has 17 amino acids. CDR3 residues: CASSLDSGTGGKGGYTF. In DNA form, the CDR3 reads TGTGCCAGCAGCCTAGATTCCGGGACAGGGGGAAAAGGTGGCTACACCTTC.

This clonotype was seen ten or more times. The rearrangement links TRBV7-2 to TRBJ2-1; 14 bases align to TRBD2. The CDR3 is 16 residues long. Germline CDR1 is SGHTA and CDR2 is FQGNSA. With V trimmed by 6 bases and J by 7 bases, 8 bases remained unmatched. Here the CDR3 DNA reads TGTGCCAGCAGTAGGACTAGCGGGAGGAATGGGAATGAGCAGTTCTTC. Protein sequence: CASSRTSGRNGNEQFF.

The CDR3 DNA is TGCGCCAGCAGCCAATGGACCGGAGGCGGGGAGCCCCAGCATTTT. Amino acid sequence: CASSQWTGGGEPQHF. The chain couples TRBV4-1 to TRBJ1-5; D unresolved. The V gene lost 2 bases and the J gene lost 8 bases, with 16 bases spanning the gap. The CDR3 length is 15 residues. Germline CDR1 reads MGHRA; CDR2 reads YSYEKL.

This clonotype was counted between two and nine times. The rearrangement joins TRBV30 to TRBJ2-7; D gene ambiguous. V was pared by 3 bases and J by 0 bases, with 9 bases between. Germline CDR1 is GTSNPN and CDR2 is SVGIG (reference sequence). This CDR3 is 13 amino acids long. In nucleotides, the CDR3 is TGTGCCTGGAGAACTGATAGCTCCTACGAGCAGTACTTC. Translation: CAWRTDSSYEQYF. Variable domain in full (rest from reference TRBV30 and TRBJ2-7): SQTIHQWPATLVQPVGSPLSLECTVEGTSNPNLYWYRQAAGRGLQLLFYSVGIGQISSEVPQNLSASRPQDRQFILSSKKLLLSDSGFYLCAWRTDSSYEQYFGPGTRLTVT.

V gene TRBV5-1 combines with J gene TRBJ1-6; 8 bases match TRBD1. The CDR3 is 15 amino acids. CDR1 and CDR2 from the germline V gene are SGHRS and YFSETQ. The trim removed 1 base at V and 10 bases at J, leaving 7 bases unmatched. CDR3 in amino acids: CASSLQGQGRSPLHF. The DNA for the CDR3 is TGCGCCAGCAGCTTGCAAGGACAGGGCAGGTCACCCCTCCACTTT.

This clonotype was observed many times. The V and J genes are TRBV20-1 and TRBJ2-5; D ambiguous. Trimming took off 3 bases at V and 5 bases at J, with 13 bases between the two ends. CDR1 DFQATT and CDR2 SNEGSKA come from the germline V gene (reference sequence). The CDR3 extends over 13 amino acids. CDR3 nucleotides: TGCAGTGCTAGGGGCCTATTAGTGGAGACCCAGTACTTC. Translated, it gives CSARGLLVETQYF.